A single sample gave rise to the 21 T cell receptor beta chains below, sequenced in a study of spatial heterogeneity in lung cancer (dated by TCRdb to between 2018 and 2020). Reading the label with the study, this specimen's time point is: blood at routine non-recurrence follow-up after resection. Libraries were prepared through 5' RACE. Sequencer: NextSeq 500. TCRdb's own reprocessing of the public reads used fastp at Q25 and MiXCR and kept productive beta chains. CDR3 protein duplicates are merged, each entry listing the most common genes and DNA. This sample is represented by roughly 45,000 distinct CDR3 sequences; around 21% of them were singletons. Less than 9.5% of the sample comes from the top ten. Sequencing used PBMCs, obtained at follow-up. The receptors here all came from a female donor with early-stage non-small cell lung cancer.

V gene TRBV20-1 combines with J gene TRBJ2-3; TRBD2 matches at 8 bases. The V segment lost 6 bases and the J segment 2 bases; nucleotides outside the gene matches: 4. Germline V gives CDR1 DFQATT, CDR2 SNEGSKA (reference sequence). This CDR3 region has 13 residues. CDR3 in DNA: TGCAGTGCCCCGGGGGGGGCCACAGATACGCAGTATTTT. Amino acids: CSAPGGATDTQYF.

This clonotype has more than one count but fewer than ten. This rearrangement joins TRBV10-3 to TRBJ1-2; tentative D call: TRBD1 (5 bases). The V and J ends lost 6 bases and 1 base respectively, with 9 bases between them. Germline values: CDR1 ENHRY, CDR2 SYGVKD. The length of the CDR3 is 13 residues. CDR3 protein: CAIRQVNNYGYTF. As DNA, the CDR3 is TGTGCCATCAGACAGGTTAATAACTATGGCTACACCTTC.

This sequence joins TRBV20-1 and TRBJ2-3; no definite D call. Germline values: CDR1 DFQATT, CDR2 SNEGSKA (reference sequence). The CDR3 is made up of 12 amino acids. V was trimmed by 2 bases and J by 5 bases, leaving 8 bases between them. DNA for the CDR3: TGCAGTGCTAGACCCAGACAAGATACGCAGTATTTT. Amino acid sequence: CSARPRQDTQYF.

V gene TRBV29-1 combines with J gene TRBJ1-5; 11 bases are shared with TRBD1. The germline gives CDR1 SQVTM, CDR2 ANQGSEA. Unmatched junction bases numbered 8, after V lost 7 bases and J lost 6 bases. CDR3 size: 14 residues. CDR3 region: CSAGDRGDVQPQHF. The CDR3 bases are TGCAGCGCCGGGGACAGGGGGGATGTTCAGCCCCAGCATTTT.

This clonotype was counted ten times or more. The chain is built from TRBV19 and TRBJ1-5; 7 bases fit TRBD1. The J segment lost 8 bases and the V segment lost 5 bases, leaving 6 bases of the junction unmatched. The CDR3 sequence is 13 residues long. Germline V gene sequence: CDR1 LNHDA, CDR2 SQIVND (reference sequence). CDR3 amino acids: CASSPDREKPQHF. The CDR3 DNA is TGTGCCAGTAGTCCCGACAGGGAAAAGCCCCAGCATTTT. The whole variable domain, remainder taken from reference TRBV19 and TRBJ1-5, is DGGITQSPKYLFRKEGQNVTLSCEQNLNHDAMYWYRQDPGQGLRLIYYSQIVNDFQKGDIAEGYSVSREKKESFPLTVTSAQKNPTAFYLCASSPDREKPQHFGDGTRLSIL.

The sample holds a few counts of this clonotype. CDR3 protein: CAWSQGANYGYTF. CDR3 DNA sequence: TGTGCCTGGAGTCAGGGGGCGAACTATGGCTACACCTTC. The chain couples TRBV30 to TRBJ1-2; 8 nucleotides match TRBD1. The V segment lost 2 bases and the J segment 2 bases; nucleotides outside the gene matches: 1. The V gene's germline CDR1 is GTSNPN and CDR2 SVGIG (reference sequence). There are 13 residues in the CDR3.

This clonotype was counted many times. The J gene is TRBJ2-5, the V gene TRBV3-1; D ambiguous. This CDR3 region has 13 residues. In germline, CDR1 is LGHDT, CDR2 YNNKEL (reference sequence). Trimming removed 3 bases from V and 5 bases from J, with 10 bases in between. The CDR3 protein is CASSHRVEETQYF. In nucleotides, the CDR3 is TGTGCCAGCAGCCACCGCGTGGAGGAGACCCAGTACTTC.

This clonotype occurred once. The V and J genes are TRBV11-2 and TRBJ2-5; no definite D call. In germline, CDR1 is SGHAT, CDR2 FQNNGV. The CDR3 is 12 residues long. V lost 1 base and J lost 5, with 5 bases in between. The chain's CDR3 is CASSLVDETQYF. CDR3 bases: TGTGCCAGCAGCTTAGTGGATGAGACCCAGTACTTC.

This clonotype is judged medium-sized. This chain links TRBV19 with TRBJ2-1; TRBD2 matches 14 bases. After removal of 5 bases from V and 7 bases from J, the junction contained 7 bases not matched to a gene. Germline V gene lookup returns CDR1 LNHDA and CDR2 SQIVND (reference sequence). CDR3 length: 16 residues. CDR3: CASSSRLAGGRNEQFF. The CDR3 coding sequence is TGTGCCAGTAGTTCCCGACTAGCGGGAGGGAGGAATGAGCAGTTCTTC.

This clonotype appeared a few times. The gene calls are TRBV18 and TRBJ2-7; D is tentatively TRBD1 or TRBD2 (5 bases each). The CDR3 length is 13 residues. Per the germline V gene, CDR1 is KGHSH and CDR2 is LQKENI. V lost 4 bases, J lost 5 bases, and 12 bases lay in between. CDR3 region: CASSRQGVHEQYF. The CDR3 region has the DNA TGTGCCAGCTCACGGCAGGGAGTCCACGAGCAGTACTTC.

CDR3 nucleotide sequence: TGTGCCAGCAGTCGGGGACAGGGGACGGGAGCTTTCTTT. This gives the protein CASSRGQGTGAFF. The V gene is TRBV12-3 or TRBV12-4, the J gene TRBJ1-1; 10 nucleotides agree with TRBD1. Unmatched junction bases numbered 7, after V lost 5 bases and J lost 10 bases. The CDR3 is made up of 13 amino acids.

V gene TRBV5-1 combines with J gene TRBJ2-1; TRBD2 might be the D (6 bases). The CDR3 sequence is 12 residues long. Trimming removed 6 bases at V and 6 bases at J, with 10 bases between. CDR1 and CDR2 from the germline V gene are SGHRS and YFSETQ. CDR3 residues: CASTNSGNEQFF. CDR3 nucleotides: TGCGCCAGCACCAATAGCGGCAATGAGCAGTTCTTC.

The sample holds a few counts of this clonotype. V gene TRBV7-6 combines with J gene TRBJ1-1; D ambiguous. Trimming took off 3 bases at V and 4 bases at J, with 12 bases between the two ends. The CDR3 contains 14 residues. Germline lookup yields CDR1 SGHVS and CDR2 FNYEAQ. The CDR3: CASSFGGLPTEAFF. CDR3 in DNA: TGTGCCAGCAGCTTCGGTGGGCTTCCCACTGAAGCTTTCTTT.

This clonotype was picked up a small number of times. The chain is built from TRBV5-4 and TRBJ2-3, with D possibly being TRBD2 (6 bases). Trimming shortened V by 4 bases and J by 0 bases, and 18 bases separated the two germline ends. The V gene's germline CDR1 is SGHNT and CDR2 YYREEE (reference sequence). The CDR3 has 17 amino acids. The DNA of the CDR3 is TGTGCCAGCAGCCCCCGAGCTAGCGCTACCAGCACAGATACGCAGTATTTT. Translating it yields CASSPRASATSTDTQYF.

At least ten counts were recorded for this clonotype. The genes are TRBV24-1 and TRBJ2-2, with D perhaps TRBD1 (5 bases). The V end lost 3 bases, the J end lost 1 base, and 8 bases lay between the germline ends. Germline assignment: CDR1 KGHDR and CDR2 SFDVKD. CDR3 length: 15 residues. The CDR3 protein is CATSDDRKNTGELFF. CDR3 nucleotide sequence: TGTGCCACCAGTGATGACAGAAAGAACACCGGGGAGCTGTTTTTT.

This clonotype appeared a single time. V usage is TRBV29-1 and J usage is TRBJ1-1; maybe TRBD1 (5 bases). The V and J ends lost 6 bases and 5 bases respectively, with 16 bases between them. This CDR3 has 13 residues. Germline CDR1 and CDR2: SQVTM and ANQGSEA. DNA for the CDR3: TGCAGCGTCATGGCAGGGACTGGGACTGAAGCTTTCTTT. It yields the protein CSVMAGTGTEAFF.

This clonotype was recorded at least ten times. J is TRBJ1-2 and V is TRBV12-3 or TRBV12-4; D uncertain. V lost 6 bases and J 2 bases, leaving 4 bases between the germline ends. The CDR3 is 11 amino acids. The CDR3 DNA reads TGTGCCAGCAGCCGCAACTATGGCTACACCTTC. Translation gives CASSRNYGYTF.

By sample fraction, this clonotype is medium-sized. The CDR3 spells CASRGRAWTYTF. As DNA, the CDR3 is TGTGCCAGCAGAGGCCGGGCCTGGACCTACACCTTC. The chain combines TRBV2 with TRBJ1-2; no clear D. The V gene lost 6 bases and the J gene lost 10 bases, with 15 bases spanning the gap. Germline CDR1 reads SNHLY; CDR2 reads FYNNEI. The CDR3 consists of 12 residues.

V and J are TRBV5-4 and TRBJ1-2, with 7 bases aligning to TRBD1. Per germline, CDR1 SGHNT and CDR2 YYREEE (reference sequence). The CDR3 is 13 amino acids. V lost 4 bases to trimming and J lost 6 bases; unmatched junction nucleotides: 6. CDR3 residues: CASSAGQTDGYTF. The CDR3 DNA follows: TGTGCCAGCAGCGCGGGACAGACAGATGGCTACACCTTC.

The chain employs TRBV19 and TRBJ2-3, with D unclear. The CDR3 is 15 amino acids. CDR1 and CDR2 (germline): LNHDA, SQIVND (reference sequence). Trimming left V 8 bases short and J 2 bases short, with 17 bases between. The CDR3 nucleotides are TGTGCCAGTGCCAACACGGCCGGAGACACAGATACGCAGTATTTT. Translation gives CASANTAGDTDTQYF.

Only a few counts were recorded for this clonotype. J is TRBJ2-3 and V is TRBV2; D remains ambiguous. The CDR3 totals 14 residues. The germline V gene has CDR1 SNHLY and CDR2 FYNNEI. The V end lost 7 bases, the J end lost 4 bases, and 15 bases lay between the germline ends. The CDR3 is CASNLELWADTQYF. Written as DNA, the CDR3 is TGTGCCAGCAATTTGGAGTTATGGGCAGATACGCAGTATTTT.